This is a list of T cell receptor beta chains from one sample in a study of T cell responses to AZD1222 COVID-19 vaccine. The assay was immunoSEQ multiplex PCR, and TCRdb's table has in-frame clones only and misses some. The table includes some 170,000 clones, just over 90% detected once. The input for sequencing was peripheral blood, taken on day 0 of AZD1222 vaccination. These receptors were taken from an adult in good health. The conserved cysteine and the conserved F or W are not part of the CDR3 here.

>TRBV10-3|TRBJ1-2
AISETAGGAWGYT
>TRBV9|TRBJ1-2
ASSVTQEMSWGYT
>TRBV6-2/TRBV6-3|TRBJ1-1
ASSHPRGGNTEAF
>TRBV18|TRBJ1-2
ASSTRTRGDYGYT
>TRBV29-1|TRBJ1-1
SVRGGAEAF
>TRBV27|TRBJ2-1
ASSLGSVDEQF
>TRBV7-9|TRBJ1-1
ASRGQLHTEAF
>TRBV6-4|TRBJ1-2
ASSDIGGGGYT
>TRBV5-1|TRBJ1-1
ASSEPQGEAF
>TRBV15|TRBJ1-6
ATNEWTGVNSPLH
>TRBV7-9|TRBJ2-3
ASSLLEDTQY
>TRBV5-1|TRBJ1-5
ASSFGSGNQPQH
>TRBV2|TRBJ1-1
ASSEAGNTEAF
>TRBV5-6|TRBJ2-1
ASSLAGGQF
>TRBV6-4|TRBJ1-1
ASSESGTGGRTEAF
>TRBV4-1|TRBJ1-2
ASSRTGEGYGYT
>TRBV5-4|TRBJ2-1
ASSLDSGRAMNEQF
>TRBV3-1/TRBV3-2|TRBJ1-1
ASSLGGMGAF
>TRBV2|TRBJ2-1
ASIWEELGEQF
>TRBV5-1|TRBJ2-2
ASSAAGPNTGELF
>TRBV6-5|TRBJ2-2
ASGETGGASGELF
>TRBV11-2|TRBJ1-2
ASSIGQGGNYGYT
>TRBV5-1|TRBJ1-1
ASSLVGTLNTEAF
>TRBV5-4|TRBJ2-1
ASSLRQFSYNEQF
>TRBV7-2|TRBJ1-5
ASSLVDAYQPQH
>TRBV10-3|TRBJ2-3
AISDGGRSTDTQY
>TRBV7-9|TRBJ2-7
ASSPRDRVHEQY
>TRBV21-1|TRBJ2-7
ASVTSGSSLYEQY
>TRBV5-1|TRBJ1-1
ASSIGDRGTEAF
>TRBV5-1|TRBJ2-7
ASSLVGLAGAPNEQY
>TRBV30|TRBJ1-1
AWSVQGADTEAF
>TRBV5-4|TRBJ1-5
ASSLGGGAVQPQH
>TRBV6-5|TRBJ1-1
ASSPNPQRTEAF
>TRBV19|TRBJ2-6
ASISRGDGANVLT
>TRBV5-1|TRBJ2-1
ASSSYGPEQQF
>TRBV2|TRBJ2-3
ASSEVDRIPDTQY
>TRBV7-9|TRBJ2-3
ASSSQGVAGGSTDTQY
>TRBV20-1|TRBJ2-1
SARDLEQF
>TRBV19|TRBJ1-1
ASSIPPTGGTEAF
>TRBV25-1|TRBJ2-1
ASSEGSVSYNEQF
>TRBV28|TRBJ2-1
ASKGQTLVMSIF
>TRBV9|TRBJ1-2
ASSVEVTVNYGYT
>TRBV30|TRBJ1-6
AWSPPWQGRAYNSPLH
>TRBV28|TRBJ1-5
ASSSQGAWQPQH
>TRBV5-1|TRBJ2-1
ASSLERRGQF
>TRBV6-4|TRBJ1-4
ATSRQGGEKLF
>TRBV12-5|TRBJ1-3
ASGLDRLTGNTIY
>TRBV11-2|TRBJ1-2
ASSLSWASGYT